Shown below are 10 T cell receptor beta chains from a single sample sequenced in a study of T-cell reconstitution after alpha-beta-depleted transplantation in children. The TCRbeta library incorporated unique molecular identifiers. TCRdb reanalysed the PCR reads using MiXCR and keeps one entry per CDR3 protein. The table includes 70,000 to 95,000 distinct CDR3 sequences, roughly an eighth detected once. This sample comprised PBMCs from the stem cell graft donor, obtained from the stem cell graft. Every receptor here comes from a human donor who donated a stem cell graft to a child with inherited bone marrow failure.

The chain carries TRBV23-1 and TRBJ2-2, with 8 bases matching TRBD1. TRBV23-1 is an ORF, with its function uncertain. Unmatched junction bases numbered 7, after V lost 6 bases and J lost 1 base. This CDR3 region has 16 residues. CDR3 nucleotides: TGCGCCAGCAGATCTGACAGGGGCGGGAACACCGGGGAGCTGTTTTTT. This translates into CASRSDRGGNTGELFF.

This clonotype was observed many times. The chain carries TRBV12-3 or TRBV12-4 and TRBJ2-7; TRBD1 matches 7 bases. V lost 6 bases, J lost 2 bases, and 10 bases stayed unmatched. The CDR3 is 15 amino acids. CDR3 nucleotides: TGTGCCAGCAGCTCGGACAGGACGAATACCTACGAGCAGTACTTC. This sequence encodes CASSSDRTNTYEQYF.

This clonotype has at least ten counts. This sequence joins TRBV5-6 and TRBJ1-2; D perhaps matches TRBD1 (5 bases). The germline gives CDR1 SGHDT, CDR2 YYEEEE. The CDR3 consists of 14 residues. The V end was cut by 6 bases, the J end by 4 bases, with 16 bases between. The CDR3 protein is CASNRDRSLYGYTF. The CDR3 DNA reads as TGTGCCAGCAACCGGGACCGAAGCCTCTATGGCTACACCTTC.

This clonotype has ten or more counts. The chain combines TRBV7-2 with TRBJ1-2; D is ambiguous. Per the germline V gene, CDR1 is SGHTA and CDR2 is FQGNSA. The CDR3 has 14 residues. V shed 5 bases and J shed 6 bases, with 16 bases lying between them. The CDR3 loop reads CASSQSINSHGYTF. The CDR3, as DNA: TGTGCCAGCAGCCAATCCATAAATTCCCATGGCTACACCTTC.

This clonotype was detected a few times. The chain combines TRBV4-3 with TRBJ2-7, with TRBD1 as a possible D gene (6 bases). Trimming cost V 1 base and J 2 bases, with 12 bases left between them. Germline V gives CDR1 LGHNA, CDR2 YSLEER. The CDR3 runs to 15 residues. This CDR3 reads CASSQGGTPAYEQYF. The CDR3 coding sequence is TGCGCCAGCAGCCAAGGAGGGACACCAGCCTACGAGCAGTACTTC.

This clonotype has at least ten counts. The chain couples TRBV18 to TRBJ1-1; no clear D. V was trimmed by 2 bases and J by 3 bases, leaving 7 bases between them. Looked up from germline, CDR1 is KGHSH and CDR2 is LQKENI. This CDR3 is 13 amino acids long. The CDR3 sequence: CASSPLQDTEAFF. As DNA, the CDR3 is TGTGCCAGCTCACCATTGCAGGACACTGAAGCTTTCTTT.

The CDR3 sequence: CSVEGHRGATDTQYF. The CDR3 bases are TGCAGCGTTGAAGGTCACAGGGGCGCAACAGATACGCAGTATTTT. The chain employs TRBV29-1 and TRBJ2-3, with 7 bases matching TRBD1. The length of the CDR3 is 15 residues. Trimming at V came to 1 base and at J to 3 bases, leaving 7 bases not matched to a gene. Germline-derived CDR1 and CDR2 are SQVTM and ANQGSEA.

This clonotype was recorded many times. The chain is built from TRBV29-1 and TRBJ1-1; a weak D match, TRBD1 (6 bases). Germline V CDR1 and CDR2: SQVTM, ANQGSEA. This CDR3 spans 12 amino acids. V dropped 5 bases and J dropped 10 bases, with 17 bases sitting between them. CDR3 residues: CSVQGMSLGAFF. As DNA, the CDR3 is TGCAGCGTTCAGGGGATGAGTTTGGGAGCTTTCTTT.

Ten or more counts support this clonotype. The chain recombines TRBV5-1 with TRBJ2-3; a weak D match, TRBD2 (5 bases). This CDR3 spans 10 amino acids. Germline V gene sequence: CDR1 SGHRS, CDR2 YFSETQ. V was clipped by 8 bases and J by 5 bases, with 6 bases between them. The CDR3 here is CASRGDTQYF. The CDR3 DNA follows: TGCGCCAGTCGGGGAGATACGCAGTATTTT.

This clonotype came up many times. The J gene is TRBJ1-2, the V gene TRBV7-2; TRBD1 aligns across 9 bases. Germline V gene sequence: CDR1 SGHTA, CDR2 FQGNSA. With 6 bases clipped from V and 7 bases from J, the junction kept 6 bases outside the gene matches. There are 13 residues in the CDR3. As DNA, the CDR3 is TGTGCCAGCAGTCAGGACAGGGGTTCTGGCTACACCTTC. Translation: CASSQDRGSGYTF. The complete variable domain, with remaining parts taken from reference TRBV7-2 and TRBJ1-2, reads GAGVSQSPSNKVTEKGKDVELRCDPISGHTALYWYRQSLGQGLEFLIYFQGNSAPDKSGLPSDRFSAERTGGSVSTLTIQRTQQEDSAVYLCASSQDRGSGYTFGSGTRLTVV.